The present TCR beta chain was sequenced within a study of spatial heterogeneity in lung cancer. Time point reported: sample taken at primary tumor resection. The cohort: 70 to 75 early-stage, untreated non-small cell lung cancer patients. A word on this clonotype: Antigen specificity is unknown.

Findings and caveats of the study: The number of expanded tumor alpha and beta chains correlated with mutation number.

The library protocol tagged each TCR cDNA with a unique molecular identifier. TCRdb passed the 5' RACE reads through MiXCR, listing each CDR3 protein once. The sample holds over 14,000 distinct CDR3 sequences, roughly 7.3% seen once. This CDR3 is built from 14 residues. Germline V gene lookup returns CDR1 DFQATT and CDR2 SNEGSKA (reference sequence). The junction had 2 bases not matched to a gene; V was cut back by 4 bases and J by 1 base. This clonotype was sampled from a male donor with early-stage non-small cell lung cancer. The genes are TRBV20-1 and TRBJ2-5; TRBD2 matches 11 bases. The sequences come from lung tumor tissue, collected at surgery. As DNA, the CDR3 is TGCAGTGCTATAGCGGGGGGGAGCCAAGAGACCCAGTACTTC. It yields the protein CSAIAGGSQETQYF.